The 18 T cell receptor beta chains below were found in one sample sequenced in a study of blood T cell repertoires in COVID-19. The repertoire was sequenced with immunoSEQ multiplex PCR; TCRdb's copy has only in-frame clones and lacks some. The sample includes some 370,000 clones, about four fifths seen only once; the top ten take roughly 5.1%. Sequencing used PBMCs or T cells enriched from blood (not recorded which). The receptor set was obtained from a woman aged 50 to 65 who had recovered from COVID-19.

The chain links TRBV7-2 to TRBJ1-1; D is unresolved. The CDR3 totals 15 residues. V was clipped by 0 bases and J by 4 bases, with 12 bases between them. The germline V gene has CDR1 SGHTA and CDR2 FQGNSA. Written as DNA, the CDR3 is TGTGCCAGCAGCTTAGCGCTCGGAGGCGGCACTGAAGCTTTCTTT. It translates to CASSLALGGGTEAFF.

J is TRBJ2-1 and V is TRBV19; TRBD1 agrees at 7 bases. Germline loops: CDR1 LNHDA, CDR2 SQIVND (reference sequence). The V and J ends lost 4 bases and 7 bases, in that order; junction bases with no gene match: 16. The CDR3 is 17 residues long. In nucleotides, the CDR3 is TGTGCCAGTAGTACCGACAGGGTATCCCATCTTCGGAATGAGCAGTTCTTC. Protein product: CASSTDRVSHLRNEQFF.

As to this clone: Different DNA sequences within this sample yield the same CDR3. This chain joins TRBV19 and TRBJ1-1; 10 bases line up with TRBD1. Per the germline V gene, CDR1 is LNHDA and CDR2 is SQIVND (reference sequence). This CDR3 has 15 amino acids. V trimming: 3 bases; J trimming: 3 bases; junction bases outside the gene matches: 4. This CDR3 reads CASSIAGTGDTEAFF. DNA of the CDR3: TGTGCCAGTAGTATCGCCGGGACAGGGGACACTGAAGCTTTCTTT. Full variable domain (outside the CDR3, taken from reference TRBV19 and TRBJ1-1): DGGITQSPKYLFRKEGQNVTLSCEQNLNHDAMYWYRQDPGQGLRLIYYSQIVNDFQKGDIAEGYSVSREKKESFPLTVTSAQKNPTAFYLCASSIAGTGDTEAFFGQGTRLTVV.

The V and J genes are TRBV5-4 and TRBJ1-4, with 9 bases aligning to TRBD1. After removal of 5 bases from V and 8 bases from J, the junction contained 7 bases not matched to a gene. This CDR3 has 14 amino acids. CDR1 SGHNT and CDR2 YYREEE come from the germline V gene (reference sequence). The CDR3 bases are TGTGCCAGCAGTTTCGACAGGGGGAACGAAAAACTGTTTTTT. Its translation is CASSFDRGNEKLFF.

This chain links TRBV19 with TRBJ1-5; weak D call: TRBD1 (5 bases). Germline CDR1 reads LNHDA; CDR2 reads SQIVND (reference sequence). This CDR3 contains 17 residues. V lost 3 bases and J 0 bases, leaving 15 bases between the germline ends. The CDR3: CASSMTMTEYSNQPQHF. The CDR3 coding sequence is TGTGCCAGTAGTATGACGATGACAGAGTATAGCAATCAGCCCCAGCATTTT.

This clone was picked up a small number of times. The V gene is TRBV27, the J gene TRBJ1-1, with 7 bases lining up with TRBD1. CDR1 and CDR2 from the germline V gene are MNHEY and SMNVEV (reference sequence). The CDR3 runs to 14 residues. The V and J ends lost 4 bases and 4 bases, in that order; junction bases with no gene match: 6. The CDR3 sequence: CASSSDRVGTEAFF. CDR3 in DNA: TGTGCCAGCAGTTCCGACAGGGTGGGCACTGAAGCTTTCTTT.

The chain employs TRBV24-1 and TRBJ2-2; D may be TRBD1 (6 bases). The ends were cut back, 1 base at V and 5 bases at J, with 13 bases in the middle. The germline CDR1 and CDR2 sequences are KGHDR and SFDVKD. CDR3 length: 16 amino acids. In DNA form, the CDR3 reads TGTGCCACCAGTGATTTTGGAGGCCAGGGGACCGGGGAGCTGTTTTTT. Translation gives CATSDFGGQGTGELFF.

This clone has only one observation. Here the CDR3 DNA reads TGTGCCAGCAGTGTTGGGCAGGGGAGATCATATGGCTACACCTTC. It yields the protein CASSVGQGRSYGYTF. This chain links TRBV2 with TRBJ1-2; TRBD1 might be the D (6 bases). The CDR3 spans 15 residues. V gave up 4 bases and J gave up 5 bases, with 17 bases separating them. Germline V gene lookup returns CDR1 SNHLY and CDR2 FYNNEI. The full variable domain, rest sourced from reference TRBV2 and TRBJ1-2, is EPEVTQTPSHQVTQMGQEVILRCVPISNHLYFYWYRQILGQKVEFLVSFYNNEISEKSEIFDDQFSVERPDGSNFTLKIRSTKLEDSAMYFCASSVGQGRSYGYTFGSGTRLTVV.

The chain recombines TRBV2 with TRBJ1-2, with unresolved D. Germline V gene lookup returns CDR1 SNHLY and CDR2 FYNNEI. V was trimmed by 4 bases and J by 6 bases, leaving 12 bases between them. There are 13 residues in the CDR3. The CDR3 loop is CASSVEVADGYTF. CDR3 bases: TGTGCCAGCAGTGTGGAGGTAGCGGATGGCTACACCTTC.

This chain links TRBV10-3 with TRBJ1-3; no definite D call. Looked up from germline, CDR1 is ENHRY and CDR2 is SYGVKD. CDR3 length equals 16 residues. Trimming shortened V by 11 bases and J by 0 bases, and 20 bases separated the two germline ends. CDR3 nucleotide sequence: TGTGCCGCCTCGCTGCGGGATACCAGCTCTGGAAACACCATATATTTT. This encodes CAASLRDTSSGNTIYF.

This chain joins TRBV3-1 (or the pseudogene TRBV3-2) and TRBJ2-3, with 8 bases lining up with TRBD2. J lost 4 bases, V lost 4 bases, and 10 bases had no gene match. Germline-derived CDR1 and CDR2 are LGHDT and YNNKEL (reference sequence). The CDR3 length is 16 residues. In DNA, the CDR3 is TGTGCCAGCAGCCGACCGGGGGGGGCCATTTCAGATACGCAGTATTTT. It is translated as CASSRPGGAISDTQYF.

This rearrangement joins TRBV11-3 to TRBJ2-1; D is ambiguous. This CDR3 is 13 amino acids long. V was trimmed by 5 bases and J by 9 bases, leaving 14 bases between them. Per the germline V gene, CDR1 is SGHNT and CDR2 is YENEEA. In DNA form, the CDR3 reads TGTGCCAGCAGCCTCCAATGGGCACCTGAGCAGTTCTTC. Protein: CASSLQWAPEQFF.

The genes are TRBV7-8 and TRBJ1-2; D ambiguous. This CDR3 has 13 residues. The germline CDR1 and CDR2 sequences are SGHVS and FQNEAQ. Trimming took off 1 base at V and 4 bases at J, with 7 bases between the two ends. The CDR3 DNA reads TGTGCCAGCAGCTTAGGAACAGTCTATGGCTACACCTTC. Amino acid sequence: CASSLGTVYGYTF.

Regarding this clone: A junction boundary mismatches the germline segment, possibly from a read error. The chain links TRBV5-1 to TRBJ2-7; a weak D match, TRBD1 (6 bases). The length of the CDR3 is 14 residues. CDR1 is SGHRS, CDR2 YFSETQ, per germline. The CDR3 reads CASRLEGGAYEQYF. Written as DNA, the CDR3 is TGCGCCAGCAGATTGGAAGGGGGTGCCTACGAGCAGTACTTC.

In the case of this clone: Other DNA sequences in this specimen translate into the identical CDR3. For the CDR3, the DNA is TGTGCCAGCAGCCTCGACAGGGGGAACACTGAAGCTTTCTTT. Translating gives CASSLDRGNTEAFF. The genes are TRBV6-5 and TRBJ1-1; 8 nucleotides agree with TRBD1. This CDR3 is built from 14 residues. The ends lost 6 bases at V and 1 base at J; junction bases unmatched: 4. CDR1 and CDR2 (germline): MNHEY, SVGAGI.

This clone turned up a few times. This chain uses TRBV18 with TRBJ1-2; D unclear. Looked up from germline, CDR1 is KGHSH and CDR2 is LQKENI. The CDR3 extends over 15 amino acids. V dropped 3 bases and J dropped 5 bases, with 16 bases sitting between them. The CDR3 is CASSPLKTTEYGYTF. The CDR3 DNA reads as TGTGCCAGCTCACCCCTCAAGACAACAGAATATGGCTACACCTTC.

The CDR3 spells CASSTRTGRETQYF. The CDR3 nucleotides read TGCGCCAGCAGCACCCGGACAGGTCGGGAGACCCAGTACTTC. The chain carries TRBV5-1 and TRBJ2-5; 7 bases are shared with TRBD1. The length of the CDR3 is 14 residues. Germline CDR1 and CDR2: SGHRS and YFSETQ. The trim removed 4 bases at V and 5 bases at J, leaving 8 bases unmatched.

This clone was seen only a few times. The chain's CDR3 is CASSSSRETYEQYF. In DNA form, the CDR3 reads TGTGCCAGCAGTTCAAGCAGGGAAACCTACGAGCAGTACTTC. The chain is built from TRBV6-2 or TRBV6-3 and TRBJ2-7; D possibly corresponds to TRBD1 (5 bases). Germline V gives CDR1 MNHEY, CDR2 SVGEGT. There are 14 residues in the CDR3. Trimming shortened V by 4 bases and J by 2 bases, and 12 bases separated the two germline ends.